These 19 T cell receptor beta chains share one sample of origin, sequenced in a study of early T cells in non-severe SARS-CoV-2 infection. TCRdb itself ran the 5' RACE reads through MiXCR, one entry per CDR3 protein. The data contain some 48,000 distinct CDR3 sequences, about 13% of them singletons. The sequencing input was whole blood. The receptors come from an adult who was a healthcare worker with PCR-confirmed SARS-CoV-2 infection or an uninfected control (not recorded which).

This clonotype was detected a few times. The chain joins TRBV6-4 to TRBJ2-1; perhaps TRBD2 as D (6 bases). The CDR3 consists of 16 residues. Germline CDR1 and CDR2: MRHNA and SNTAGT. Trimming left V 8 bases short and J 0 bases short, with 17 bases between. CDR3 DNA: TGTGCCAGCGCCCGTAGCGGCCTAAGCTCCTACAATGAGCAGTTCTTC. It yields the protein CASARSGLSSYNEQFF.

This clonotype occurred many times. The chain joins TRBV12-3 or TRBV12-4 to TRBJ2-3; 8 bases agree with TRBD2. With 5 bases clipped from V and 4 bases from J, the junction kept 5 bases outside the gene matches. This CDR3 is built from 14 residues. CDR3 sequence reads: CASSRAGGPDTQYF. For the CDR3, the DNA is TGTGCCAGCAGTCGGGCGGGGGGCCCAGATACGCAGTATTTT.

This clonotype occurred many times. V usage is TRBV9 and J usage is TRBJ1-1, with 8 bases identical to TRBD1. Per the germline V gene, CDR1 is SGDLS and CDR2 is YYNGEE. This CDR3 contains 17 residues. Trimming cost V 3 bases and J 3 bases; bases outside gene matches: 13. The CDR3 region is CASSDRTGGIWDTEAFF. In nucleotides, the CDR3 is TGTGCCAGCAGCGACAGAACAGGGGGGATCTGGGACACTGAAGCTTTCTTT.

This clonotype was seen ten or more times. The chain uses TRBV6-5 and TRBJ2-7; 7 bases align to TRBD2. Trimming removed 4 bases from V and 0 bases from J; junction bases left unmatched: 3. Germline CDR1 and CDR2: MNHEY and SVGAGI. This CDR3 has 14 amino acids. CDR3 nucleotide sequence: TGTGCCAGCAGTTTGGGAGGGGCCTCCTACGAGCAGTACTTC. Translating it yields CASSLGGASYEQYF.

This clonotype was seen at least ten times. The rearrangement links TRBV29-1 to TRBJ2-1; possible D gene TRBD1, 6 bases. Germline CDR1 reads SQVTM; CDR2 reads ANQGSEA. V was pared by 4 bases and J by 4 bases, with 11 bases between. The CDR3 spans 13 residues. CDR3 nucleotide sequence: TGCAGCGTTGGGGGACAAGGATACAATGAGCAGTTCTTC. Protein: CSVGGQGYNEQFF.

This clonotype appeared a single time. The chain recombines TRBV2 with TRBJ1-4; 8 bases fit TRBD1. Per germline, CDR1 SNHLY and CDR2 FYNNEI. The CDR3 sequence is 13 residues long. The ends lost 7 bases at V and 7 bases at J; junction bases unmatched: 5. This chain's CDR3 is CASNGQGVEKLFF. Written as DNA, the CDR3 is TGTGCCAGCAACGGACAGGGCGTTGAAAAACTGTTTTTT.

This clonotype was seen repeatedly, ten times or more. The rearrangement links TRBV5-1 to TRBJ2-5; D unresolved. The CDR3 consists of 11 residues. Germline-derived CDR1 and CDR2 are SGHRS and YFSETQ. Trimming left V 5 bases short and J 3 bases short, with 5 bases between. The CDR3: CASSQKETQYF. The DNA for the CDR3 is TGCGCCAGCAGTCAGAAAGAGACCCAGTACTTC.

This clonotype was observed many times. The chain's CDR3 is CASSVAGSNTGELFF. CDR3 nucleotide sequence: TGTGCCAGCAGCGTAGCTGGTTCTAACACCGGGGAGCTGTTTTTT. V gene TRBV9 combines with J gene TRBJ2-2, with D unclear. From germline, CDR1 is SGDLS and CDR2 YYNGEE. The length of the CDR3 is 15 residues. Trimming stripped 0 bases from V and 2 bases from J, with 8 bases between.

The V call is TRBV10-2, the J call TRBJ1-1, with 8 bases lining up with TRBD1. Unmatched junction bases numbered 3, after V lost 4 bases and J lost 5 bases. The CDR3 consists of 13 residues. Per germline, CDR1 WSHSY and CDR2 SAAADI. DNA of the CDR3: TGCGCCAGCAGTGGGACAGGGATGACTGAAGCTTTCTTT. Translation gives CASSGTGMTEAFF.

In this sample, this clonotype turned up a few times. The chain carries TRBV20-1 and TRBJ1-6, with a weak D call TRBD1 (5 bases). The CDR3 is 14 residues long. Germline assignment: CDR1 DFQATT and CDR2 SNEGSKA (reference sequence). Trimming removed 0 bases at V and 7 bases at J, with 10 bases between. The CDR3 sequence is CSARDREENSPLHF. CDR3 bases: TGCAGTGCTAGAGACAGGGAAGAGAATTCACCCCTCCACTTT.

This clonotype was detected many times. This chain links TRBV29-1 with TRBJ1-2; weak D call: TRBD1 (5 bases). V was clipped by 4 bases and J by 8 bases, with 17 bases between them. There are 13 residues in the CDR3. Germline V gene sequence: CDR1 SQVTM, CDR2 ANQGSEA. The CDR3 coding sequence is TGCAGCGTTGGAGTCGGGGGGAAATACGGCTACACCTTC. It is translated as CSVGVGGKYGYTF.

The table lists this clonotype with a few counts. The CDR3: CASTGRGRGTGELFF. CDR3 coding DNA: TGTGCCAGTACCGGCCGGGGGCGCGGCACCGGGGAGCTGTTTTTT. J is TRBJ2-2 and V is TRBV19; D could derive from TRBD1 or TRBD2 (6 bases each). V shed 7 bases and J shed 4 bases, with 16 bases lying between them. Germline loops: CDR1 LNHDA, CDR2 SQIVND (reference sequence). This CDR3 region has 15 residues.

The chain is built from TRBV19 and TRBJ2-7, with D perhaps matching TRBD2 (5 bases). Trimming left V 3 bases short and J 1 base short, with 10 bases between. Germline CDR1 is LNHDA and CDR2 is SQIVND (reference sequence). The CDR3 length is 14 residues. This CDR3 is CASSIKRESYEQYF. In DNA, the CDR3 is TGTGCCAGTAGTATTAAACGGGAATCCTACGAGCAGTACTTC.

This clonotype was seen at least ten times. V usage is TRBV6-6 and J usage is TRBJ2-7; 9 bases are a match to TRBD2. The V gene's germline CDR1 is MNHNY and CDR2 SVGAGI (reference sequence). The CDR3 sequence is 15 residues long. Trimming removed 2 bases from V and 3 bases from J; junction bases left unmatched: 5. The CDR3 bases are TGTGCCAGCAGTTACGGCGGGAGGGAGAACTACGAGCAGTACTTC. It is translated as CASSYGGRENYEQYF.

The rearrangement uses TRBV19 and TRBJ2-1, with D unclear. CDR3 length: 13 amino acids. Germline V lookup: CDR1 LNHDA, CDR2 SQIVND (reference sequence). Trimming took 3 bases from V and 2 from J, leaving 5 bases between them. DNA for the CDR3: TGTGCCAGTAGTATTGGACCCTACAATGAGCAGTTCTTC. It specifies CASSIGPYNEQFF.

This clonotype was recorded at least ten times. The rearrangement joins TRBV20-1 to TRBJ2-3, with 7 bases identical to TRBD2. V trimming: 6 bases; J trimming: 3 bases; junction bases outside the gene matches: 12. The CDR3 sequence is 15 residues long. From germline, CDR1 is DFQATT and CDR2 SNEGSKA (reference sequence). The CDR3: CSAPWGGSGTDTQYF. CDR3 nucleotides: TGCAGTGCCCCTTGGGGCGGGAGTGGTACAGATACGCAGTATTTT.

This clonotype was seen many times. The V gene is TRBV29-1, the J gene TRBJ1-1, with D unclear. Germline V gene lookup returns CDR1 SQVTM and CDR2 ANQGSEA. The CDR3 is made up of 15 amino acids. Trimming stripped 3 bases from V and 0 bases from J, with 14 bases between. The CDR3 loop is CSVDSGWGMNTEAFF. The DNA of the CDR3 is TGCAGCGTTGATAGCGGCTGGGGAATGAACACTGAAGCTTTCTTT.

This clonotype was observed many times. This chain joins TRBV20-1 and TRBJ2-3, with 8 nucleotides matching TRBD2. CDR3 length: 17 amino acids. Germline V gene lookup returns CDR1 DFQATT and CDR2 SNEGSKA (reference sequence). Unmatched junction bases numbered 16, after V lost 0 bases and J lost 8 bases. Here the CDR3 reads CSARDLISGSNLGTQYF. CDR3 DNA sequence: TGCAGTGCTAGAGATCTTATAAGCGGGAGCAATTTGGGTACGCAGTATTTT.

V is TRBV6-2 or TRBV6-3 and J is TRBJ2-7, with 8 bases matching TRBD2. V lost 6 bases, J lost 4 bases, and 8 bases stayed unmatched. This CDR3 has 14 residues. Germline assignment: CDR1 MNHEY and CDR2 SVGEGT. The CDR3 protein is CASSPLAGRYEQYF. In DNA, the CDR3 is TGTGCCAGCAGCCCTTTAGCGGGACGTTACGAGCAGTACTTC.